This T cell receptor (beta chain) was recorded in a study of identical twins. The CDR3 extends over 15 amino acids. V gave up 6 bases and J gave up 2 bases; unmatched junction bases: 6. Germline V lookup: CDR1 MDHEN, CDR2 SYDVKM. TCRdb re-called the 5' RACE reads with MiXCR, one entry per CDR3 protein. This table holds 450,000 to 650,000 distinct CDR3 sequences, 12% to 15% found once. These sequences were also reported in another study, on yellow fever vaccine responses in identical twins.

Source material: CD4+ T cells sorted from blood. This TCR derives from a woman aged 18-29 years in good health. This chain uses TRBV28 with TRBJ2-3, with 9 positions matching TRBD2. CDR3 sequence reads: CASSASGANTDTQYF. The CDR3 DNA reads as TGTGCCAGCAGCGCTAGCGGGGCAAACACAGATACGCAGTATTTT.